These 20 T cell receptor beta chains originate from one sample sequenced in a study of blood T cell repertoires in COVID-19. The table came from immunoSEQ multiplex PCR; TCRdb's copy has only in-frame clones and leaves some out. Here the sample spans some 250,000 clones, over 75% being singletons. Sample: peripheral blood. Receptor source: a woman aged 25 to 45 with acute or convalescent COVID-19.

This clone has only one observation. The CDR3 DNA reads as TGTGCCAGCAGCGTAGGGCCAATAGCGGGAGGACTAACCTACGAGCAGTACTTC. As protein: CASSVGPIAGGLTYEQYF. The chain is built from TRBV9 and TRBJ2-7, with 10 bases fitting TRBD2. V trimming: 0 bases; J trimming: 2 bases; junction bases outside the gene matches: 11. From germline, CDR1 is SGDLS and CDR2 YYNGEE. The CDR3 has 18 residues. Full variable domain (missing parts from reference TRBV9 and TRBJ2-7): DSGVTQTPKHLITATGQRVTLRCSPRSGDLSVYWYQQSLDQGLQFLIQYYNGEERAKGNILERFSAQQFPDLHSELNLSSLELGDSALYFCASSVGPIAGGLTYEQYFGPGTRLTVT.

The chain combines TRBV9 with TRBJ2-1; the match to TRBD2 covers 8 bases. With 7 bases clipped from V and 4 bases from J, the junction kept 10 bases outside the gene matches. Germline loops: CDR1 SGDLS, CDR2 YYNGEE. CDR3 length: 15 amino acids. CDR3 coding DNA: TGTGCCAGCTCCCTTAGCGGGACCCCGTACAATGAGCAGTTCTTC. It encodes CASSLSGTPYNEQFF.

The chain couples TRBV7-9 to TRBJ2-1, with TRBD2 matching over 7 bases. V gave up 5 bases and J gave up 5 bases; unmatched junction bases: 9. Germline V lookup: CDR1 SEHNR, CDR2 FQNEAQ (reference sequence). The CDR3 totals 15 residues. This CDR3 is CASSPSPSGNNEQFF. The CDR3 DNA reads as TGTGCCAGCAGCCCCTCGCCTAGCGGCAACAATGAGCAGTTCTTC.

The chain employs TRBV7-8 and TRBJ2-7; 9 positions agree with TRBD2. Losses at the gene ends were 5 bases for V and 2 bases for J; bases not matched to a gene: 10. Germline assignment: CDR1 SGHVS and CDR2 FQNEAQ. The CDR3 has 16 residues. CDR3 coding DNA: TGTGCCAGCAGCAACGTGACGCGGGGGGGGACCTACGAGCAGTACTTC. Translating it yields CASSNVTRGGTYEQYF. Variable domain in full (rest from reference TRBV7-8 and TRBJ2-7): GAGVSQSPRYKVAKRGQDVALRCDPISGHVSLFWYQQALGQGPEFLTYFQNEAQLDKSGLPSDRFFAERPEGSVSTLKIQRTQQEDSAVYLCASSNVTRGGTYEQYFGPGTRLTVT.

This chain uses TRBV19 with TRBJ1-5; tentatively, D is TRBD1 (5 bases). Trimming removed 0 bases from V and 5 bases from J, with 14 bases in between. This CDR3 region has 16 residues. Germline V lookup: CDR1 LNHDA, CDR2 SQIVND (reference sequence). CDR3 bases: TGTGCCAGTAGTATAGATTGGGGAGGGGCCTATCAGCCCCAGCATTTT. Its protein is CASSIDWGGAYQPQHF.

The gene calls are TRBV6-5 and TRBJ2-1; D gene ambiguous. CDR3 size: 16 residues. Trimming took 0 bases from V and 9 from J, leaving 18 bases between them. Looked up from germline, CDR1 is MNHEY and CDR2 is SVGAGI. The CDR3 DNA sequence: TGTGCCAGCAGTTACTCGGCCCCAACCTCCGGCGGTGAGCAGTTCTTC. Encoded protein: CASSYSAPTSGGEQFF.

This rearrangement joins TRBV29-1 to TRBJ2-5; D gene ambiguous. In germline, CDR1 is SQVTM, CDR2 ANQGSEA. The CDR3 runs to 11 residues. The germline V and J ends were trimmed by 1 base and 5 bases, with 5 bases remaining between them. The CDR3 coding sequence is TGCAGCGTTGAAGCCATGGAGACCCAGTACTTC. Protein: CSVEAMETQYF.

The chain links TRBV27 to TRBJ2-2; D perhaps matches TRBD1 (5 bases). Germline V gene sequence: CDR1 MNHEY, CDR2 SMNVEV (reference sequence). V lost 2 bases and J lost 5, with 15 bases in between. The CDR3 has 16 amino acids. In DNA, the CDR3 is TGTGCCAGCAGTTTAGTAGGGCAGGGTTGGACCGGGGAGCTGTTTTTT. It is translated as CASSLVGQGWTGELFF.

CDR3 loop: CASSIGGSYGYTF. As DNA, the CDR3 is TGTGCCAGTAGTATAGGAGGCAGTTATGGCTACACCTTC. The genes are TRBV19 and TRBJ1-2; no firm D call. Germline values: CDR1 LNHDA, CDR2 SQIVND (reference sequence). Trimming stripped 1 base from V and 5 bases from J, with 8 bases between. There are 13 residues in the CDR3.

The CDR3 DNA is TGCGCCAGCAAGGACTCGTGGCAGCAGTATGGCTACACCTTC. It specifies CASKDSWQQYGYTF. The chain joins TRBV5-1 to TRBJ1-2; D is ambiguous. Between the trimmed V and J ends, which lost 6 bases and 5 bases, there was a span of 17 bases. Germline CDR1 and CDR2: SGHRS and YFSETQ. This CDR3 contains 14 residues.

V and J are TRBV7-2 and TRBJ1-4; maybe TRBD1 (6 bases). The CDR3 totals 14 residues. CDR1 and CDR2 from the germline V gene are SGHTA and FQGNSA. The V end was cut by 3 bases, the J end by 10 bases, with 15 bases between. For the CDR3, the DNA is TGTGCCAGCAGCTTCAGGGGTGCCGGTGGAAAACTGTTTTTT. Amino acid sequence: CASSFRGAGGKLFF.

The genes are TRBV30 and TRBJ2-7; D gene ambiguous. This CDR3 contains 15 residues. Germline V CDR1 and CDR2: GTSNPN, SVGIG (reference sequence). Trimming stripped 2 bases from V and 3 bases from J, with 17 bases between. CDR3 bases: TGTGCCTGGAGTAAGATCCCGGGTATTGGCTACGAGCAGTACTTC. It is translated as CAWSKIPGIGYEQYF.

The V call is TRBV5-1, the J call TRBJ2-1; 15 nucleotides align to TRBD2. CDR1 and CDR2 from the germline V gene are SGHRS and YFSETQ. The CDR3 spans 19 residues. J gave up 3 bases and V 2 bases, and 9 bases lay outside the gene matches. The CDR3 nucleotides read TGCGCCAGCAGCTTTGTGGGACTAGCGGGAGGTGGAAACTACAATGAGCAGTTCTTC. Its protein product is CASSFVGLAGGGNYNEQFF.

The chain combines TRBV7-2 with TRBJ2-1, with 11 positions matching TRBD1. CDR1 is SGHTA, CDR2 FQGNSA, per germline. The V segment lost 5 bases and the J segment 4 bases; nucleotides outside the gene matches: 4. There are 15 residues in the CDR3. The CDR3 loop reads CASSPRDRGYNEQFF. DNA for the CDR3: TGTGCCAGCAGCCCCCGGGACAGGGGGTACAATGAGCAGTTCTTC.

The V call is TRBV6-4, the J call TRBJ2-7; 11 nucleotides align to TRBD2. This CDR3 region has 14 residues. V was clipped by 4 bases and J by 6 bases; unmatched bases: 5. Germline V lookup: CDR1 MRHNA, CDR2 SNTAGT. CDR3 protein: CASSVSLAGGEQYF. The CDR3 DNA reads TGTGCCAGCAGTGTGAGTCTAGCGGGAGGCGAGCAGTACTTC.

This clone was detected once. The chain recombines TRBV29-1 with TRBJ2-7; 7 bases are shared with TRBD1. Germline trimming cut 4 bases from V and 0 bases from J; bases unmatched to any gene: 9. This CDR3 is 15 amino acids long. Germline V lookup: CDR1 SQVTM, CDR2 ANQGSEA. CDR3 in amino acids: CSVVQGQKSSYEQYF. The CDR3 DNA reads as TGCAGCGTTGTCCAGGGACAGAAGAGCTCCTACGAGCAGTACTTC.

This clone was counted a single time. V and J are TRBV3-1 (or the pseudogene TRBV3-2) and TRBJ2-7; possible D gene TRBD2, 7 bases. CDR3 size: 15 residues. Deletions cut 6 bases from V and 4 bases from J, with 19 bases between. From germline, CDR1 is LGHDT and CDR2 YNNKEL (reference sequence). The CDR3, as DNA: TGTGCCAGCAGACAGGGACCCGGGAGGAGGTACGAGCAGTACTTC. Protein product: CASRQGPGRRYEQYF.

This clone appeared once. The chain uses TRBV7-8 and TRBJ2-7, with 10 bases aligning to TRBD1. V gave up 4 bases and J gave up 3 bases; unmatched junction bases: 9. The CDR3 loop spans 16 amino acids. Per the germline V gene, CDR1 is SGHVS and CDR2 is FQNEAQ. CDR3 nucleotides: TGTGCCAGCAGCTCCTACCGGGACAGGGGAATCTACGAGCAGTACTTC. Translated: CASSSYRDRGIYEQYF.

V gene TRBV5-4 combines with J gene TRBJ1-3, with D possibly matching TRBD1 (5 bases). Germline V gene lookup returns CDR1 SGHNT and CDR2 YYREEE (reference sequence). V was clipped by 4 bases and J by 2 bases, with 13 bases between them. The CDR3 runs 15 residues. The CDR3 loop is CASSQGGATGNTIYF. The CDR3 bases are TGTGCCAGCAGCCAAGGAGGGGCAACTGGAAACACCATATATTTT.

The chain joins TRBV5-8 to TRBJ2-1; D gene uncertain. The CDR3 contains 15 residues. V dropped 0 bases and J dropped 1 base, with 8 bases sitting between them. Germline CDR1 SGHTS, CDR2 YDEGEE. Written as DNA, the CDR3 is TGTGCCAGCAGCTTGGAAGGCGGTTCCTACAATGAGCAGTTCTTC. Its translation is CASSLEGGSYNEQFF.